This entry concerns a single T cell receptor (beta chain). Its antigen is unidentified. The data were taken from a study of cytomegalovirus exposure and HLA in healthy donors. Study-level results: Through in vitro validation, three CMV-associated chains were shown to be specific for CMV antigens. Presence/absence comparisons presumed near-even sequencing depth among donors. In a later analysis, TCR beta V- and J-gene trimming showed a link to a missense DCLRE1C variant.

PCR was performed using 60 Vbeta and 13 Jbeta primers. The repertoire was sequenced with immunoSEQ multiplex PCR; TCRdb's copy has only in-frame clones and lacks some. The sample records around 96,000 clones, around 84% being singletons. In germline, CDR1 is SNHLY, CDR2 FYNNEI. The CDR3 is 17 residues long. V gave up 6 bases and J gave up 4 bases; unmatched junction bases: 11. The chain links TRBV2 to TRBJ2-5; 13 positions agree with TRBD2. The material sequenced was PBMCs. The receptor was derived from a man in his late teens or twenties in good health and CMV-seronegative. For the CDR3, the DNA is TGTGCCAGCAGAGTCTTCGGACTAGCGGGGGAAGTAGAGACCCAGTACTTC. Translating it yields CASRVFGLAGEVETQYF. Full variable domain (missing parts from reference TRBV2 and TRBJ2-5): EPEVTQTPSHQVTQMGQEVILRCVPISNHLYFYWYRQILGQKVEFLVSFYNNEISEKSEIFDDQFSVERPDGSNFTLKIRSTKLEDSAMYFCASRVFGLAGEVETQYFGPGTRLLVL.